This is a list of T cell receptor beta chains from one sample in a study of OX40 agonist ivuxolimab in advanced cancers. Here immunoSEQ multiplex PCR was the method, and the copy in TCRdb shows in-frame clones only, minus some. The sample lists about 70,000 clones, roughly 80% occurring once. Sequenced material: CD4+ or CD8+ T cells sorted from blood, taken in a trial of the OX40 agonist ivuxolimab. These receptors originate from an adult with an advanced solid tumor such as melanoma, head and neck, liver or kidney cancer. CDR3s include the opening cysteine and the closing phenylalanine or tryptophan. The D gene is left open where the match is weak. The size field is filled for only some rows; it gives once, few, many or a size class.

j_call,clone_size,d_call,v_call,cdr3_aa,cdr3_nt
TRBJ2-2,NA,TRBD2,TRBV5-1,CASSQEVGRGTGELFF,TGCGCCAGCAGCCAGGAGGTCGGGAGGGGGACCGGGGAGCTGTTTTTT
TRBJ2-7,NA,TRBD2,TRBV5-6,CASSPLRTSRRGDSYEQYF,TGTGCCAGCAGCCCTCTCAGGACTAGCCGGAGGGGGGATTCCTACGAGCAGTACTTC
TRBJ1-5,NA,TRBD1,TRBV6-1,CASSAQGDQPQHF,TGTGCCAGCAGTGCGCAGGGGGATCAGCCCCAGCATTTT
TRBJ1-4,NA,NA,TRBV7-2,CASSSSGVGEKLFF,TGTGCCAGCAGCTCGTCAGGGGTGGGTGAAAAACTGTTTTTT
TRBJ1-3,few,NA,TRBV5-1,CASSLLGGFGNTIYF,TGCGCCAGCAGCTTGTTAGGCGGATTTGGAAACACCATATATTTT
TRBJ1-2,NA,NA,TRBV14,CASSQDRTNYGYTF,TGTGCCAGCAGCCAAGACCGCACGAACTATGGCTACACCTTC
TRBJ2-7,NA,TRBD2,TRBV2,CASSENAGGRGYEQYF,TGTGCCAGCAGTGAAAATGCGGGAGGAAGGGGCTACGAGCAGTACTTC
TRBJ2-1,NA,NA,TRBV5-4,CASSYPGEEEQFF,TGTGCCAGCAGCTACCCGGGGGAGGAGGAGCAGTTCTTC
TRBJ2-5,NA,NA,TRBV5-8,CASSFSALETQYF,TGTGCCAGCAGCTTCTCTGCACTCGAGACCCAGTACTTC
TRBJ2-2,NA,TRBD2,TRBV7-6,CASSPGLAGDTNTGELFF,TGTGCCAGCAGCCCGGGACTAGCGGGGGACACGAACACCGGGGAGCTGTTTTTT
TRBJ2-7,NA,TRBD1,TRBV13,CASSGEGAAYEQYF,TGTGCCAGCAGCGGAGAGGGGGCCGCATACGAGCAGTACTTC
TRBJ1-3,NA,NA,TRBV19,CASSTHNGAIGNTIYF,TGTGCCAGTAGTACCCACAACGGGGCTATTGGAAACACCATATATTTT
TRBJ1-1,NA,NA,TRBV27,CASSTGPHVGNTEAFF,TGTGCCAGCAGTACCGGGCCTCATGTAGGGAACACTGAAGCTTTCTTT
TRBJ2-7,NA,NA,TRBV15,CATSRSFGQTYEQYF,TGTGCCACCAGCCGATCCTTCGGACAGACATACGAGCAGTACTTC
TRBJ1-1,NA,NA,TRBV7-2,CASSSKAGNTEAFF,TGTGCCAGCAGCTCAAAGGCGGGGAACACTGAAGCTTTCTTT
TRBJ2-7,NA,NA,TRBV10-1,CASSRGGTYEQYF,TGCGCCAGCAGCCGAGGGGGGACCTACGAGCAGTACTTC
TRBJ2-2,NA,NA,TRBV19,CASSISRTATGELFF,TGTGCCAGTAGTATCAGTAGGACGGCGACCGGGGAGCTGTTTTTT
TRBJ1-1,NA,NA,TRBV9,CASSVQPTVNTEAFF,TGTGCCAGCAGCGTACAACCGACAGTTAACACTGAAGCTTTCTTT
TRBJ1-1,NA,NA,TRBV29-1,CSAGYETEAFF,TGCAGCGCGGGCTATGAAACTGAAGCTTTCTTT
TRBJ1-4,NA,NA,TRBV7-8,CASSLAIGQINEKLFF,TGTGCCAGCAGCTTAGCGATCGGACAGATTAATGAAAAACTGTTTTTT
TRBJ1-4,NA,TRBD1,TRBV28,CASSLPDRGWEKLFF,TGTGCCAGCAGTTTACCCGACAGGGGTTGGGAAAAACTGTTTTTT
TRBJ1-6,NA,TRBD1,TRBV7-9,CASSYTGTGANSPLHF,TGTGCCAGCAGCTACACCGGGACAGGGGCTAATTCACCCCTCCACTTT
TRBJ2-5,NA,TRBD2,TRBV4-3,CASSHSPLGGLAGGQETQYF,TGCGCCAGCAGCCACTCCCCCCTAGGGGGACTAGCGGGAGGGCAAGAGACCCAGTACTTC
TRBJ1-2,NA,NA,TRBV4-1,CASSQGPRAGDGYTF,TGCGCCAGCAGCCAAGGCCCCAGGGCGGGGGATGGCTACACCTTC
TRBJ2-7,NA,NA,TRBV5-6,CASSFFGGPEQYF,TGTGCCAGCAGCTTCTTCGGAGGGCCCGAGCAGTACTTC
TRBJ1-2,NA,TRBD1,TRBV19,CASSIQGAPDYGYTF,TGTGCCAGTAGTATACAGGGGGCCCCTGACTATGGCTACACCTTC